The entry below describes one T cell receptor beta chain. The time point was: pre-sensitization, week 0. Regarding treatment: therapeutic diphenylcyclopropenone sensitization with weekly scalp DPC. This entry belongs to a study of human T cells and chemical hapten exposure. TCRdb reprocessed the RACE reads with MiXCR, giving one entry per CDR3 protein. The sample lists tens of thousands of distinct CDR3 sequences, approximately 9.9% occurring once. The germline gives CDR1 MNHEY, CDR2 SMNVEV (reference sequence). The CDR3 covers 15 residues. The V segment lost 3 bases and the J segment 2 bases; nucleotides outside the gene matches: 4.

Material: whole blood, obtained in connection with sensitization to the hapten diphenylcyclopropenone (DPC). The sequence was obtained from a woman in her forties or fifties with alopecia areata. Some clones in this sample may be carry-over from other donors' samples. V gene TRBV27 combines with J gene TRBJ2-1; 7 positions match TRBD1. The CDR3 nucleotides are TGTGCCAGCAGTTTTACAGGGGAGACCTACAATGAGCAGTTCTTC. This gives the protein CASSFTGETYNEQFF.